This T cell receptor (beta chain) was sequenced during a study of preoperative IRX-2 immunotherapy in early breast cancer. V shed 0 bases, J shed 7 bases, and the junction held 6 bases outside the gene matches. The CDR3 covers 17 residues. Per germline, CDR1 SGHRS and CDR2 YFSETQ. This sample's treatment: preoperative locoregional IRX-2 cytokine immunotherapy. Generated by immunoSEQ multiplex PCR, the TCRdb table keeps only in-frame clones and is missing some. The table includes under 25,000 clones, around 95% detected once. This sequence originates from a human donor with breast cancer. The chain is built from TRBV5-1 and TRBJ2-1, with 14 bases fitting TRBD2. This specimen consisted of tumor tissue, obtained after IRX-2 immunotherapy. The DNA of the CDR3 is TGCGCCAGCAGCTTGGCCCTGACTAGCGGGAGGGGAAATGAGCAGTTCTTC. Its protein is CASSLALTSGRGNEQFF.